This T cell receptor (beta chain) stems from a study of T cell responses to AZD1222 COVID-19 vaccine. General study findings and limits: Females outnumbered males among donors, who were mostly white British; clonal diversity was possibly underestimated. Only a handful of AZD1222 recipients were seropositive at baseline. Spike was spanned by vaccine-associated CD4 TCRs, with dominance at 160-218 and 743-854.

Profiling relied on immunoSEQ multiplex PCR, and the TCRdb table lists in-frame clones only, not all of them. The sample lists roughly 160,000 clones, 90% to 95% occurring once. This clone was seen a single time. What it binds is not known. This clonotype originated in an adult who received the AZD1222 COVID-19 vaccine. This specimen was peripheral blood, taken 28 days after the second AZD1222 dose.

CDR3 amino acids: CASSSFTYSPLHF. CDR3 DNA: TGCGCCAGCAGCTCGTTCACCTATTCACCCCTCCACTTT. The J gene is TRBJ1-6, the V gene TRBV4-1; D unresolved. V lost 5 bases and J 8 bases, leaving 10 bases between the germline ends. This CDR3 comprises 13 residues. CDR1 and CDR2 from the germline V gene are MGHRA and YSYEKL.